The 20 T cell receptor beta chains below were found in one sample sequenced in a study of cytomegalovirus exposure and HLA in healthy donors. Amplification used 60 Vbeta primers and 13 Jbeta primers. The repertoire was sequenced with immunoSEQ multiplex PCR; TCRdb's copy has only in-frame clones and lacks some. The sample shows over 150,000 clones, 80% of them seen only once. Material: PBMCs. All receptors come from a man younger than 35 in good health and CMV-seropositive.

The chain couples TRBV2 to TRBJ2-5; 11 nucleotides line up with TRBD2. This CDR3 contains 15 residues. V shed 6 bases and J 3 bases; nucleotides not matched to a gene: 6. Germline CDR1 is SNHLY and CDR2 is FYNNEI. CDR3 in amino acids: CASSGLAGSEETQYF. The CDR3 nucleotides read TGTGCCAGCAGCGGACTAGCGGGTTCCGAAGAGACCCAGTACTTC.

The chain joins TRBV29-1 to TRBJ1-5, with D possibly being TRBD1 (5 bases). This CDR3 comprises 13 residues. V was clipped by 3 bases and J by 7 bases, with 13 bases between them. The germline V gene has CDR1 SQVTM and CDR2 ANQGSEA. CDR3 DNA: TGCAGCGTTGAGTTCAGGTCAGGGCAGCCCCAGCATTTT. Amino acids: CSVEFRSGQPQHF. The full variable domain, with the rest looked up from reference TRBV29-1 and TRBJ1-5, is SAVISQKPSRDICQRGTSLTIQCQVDSQVTMMFWYRQQPGQSLTLIATANQGSEATYESGFVIDKFPISRPNLTFSTLTVSNMSPEDSSIYLCSVEFRSGQPQHFGDGTRLSIL.

The chain recombines TRBV6-5 with TRBJ1-1; D possibly corresponds to TRBD1 (6 bases). In germline, CDR1 is MNHEY, CDR2 SVGAGI. Trimming cost V 4 bases and J 7 bases, with 19 bases left between them. This CDR3 comprises 15 residues. The CDR3 DNA sequence: TGTGCCAGCAGTTTAAACTACGAGGGGGACGGTGAAGCTTTCTTT. Protein: CASSLNYEGDGEAFF.

This clone was found a few times. V usage is TRBV19 and J usage is TRBJ1-3; no definite D call. Between the trimmed V and J ends, which lost 5 bases and 0 bases, there was a span of 11 bases. There are 15 residues in the CDR3. Germline loops: CDR1 LNHDA, CDR2 SQIVND (reference sequence). In DNA form, the CDR3 reads TGTGCCAGTAGTGTGGGAGCGTTCTCTGGAAACACCATATATTTT. Translation gives CASSVGAFSGNTIYF.

A word on this clone: Other DNA sequences in this specimen translate into the identical CDR3. The chain recombines TRBV11-2 with TRBJ2-7; TRBD2 agrees at 10 bases. With 6 bases clipped from V and 4 bases from J, the junction kept 6 bases outside the gene matches. Germline values: CDR1 SGHAT, CDR2 FQNNGV. The CDR3 is 14 amino acids. Written as DNA, the CDR3 is TGTGCCAGCAGGCCGAGCGGGGGGGCTTACGAGCAGTACTTC. Translated: CASRPSGGAYEQYF.

The rearrangement uses TRBV6-5 and TRBJ2-7; 7 bases map to TRBD2. In germline, CDR1 is MNHEY, CDR2 SVGAGI. The CDR3 has 13 amino acids. The trim removed 5 bases at V and 4 bases at J, leaving 5 bases unmatched. The chain's CDR3 is CASSPREDYEQYF. The CDR3 nucleotides read TGTGCCAGCAGTCCCCGGGAGGATTACGAGCAGTACTTC.

This chain connects TRBV7-9 to TRBJ2-4; 10 bases are shared with TRBD1. Germline assignment: CDR1 SEHNR and CDR2 FQNEAQ (reference sequence). Germline trimming cut 7 bases from V and 1 base from J; bases unmatched to any gene: 7. This CDR3 region has 16 residues. The DNA of the CDR3 is TGTGCCAGCACCCCAGGGACAGGGGTGGCCAAAAACATTCAGTACTTC. Translated: CASTPGTGVAKNIQYF. Filled out from reference TRBV7-9 and TRBJ2-4, the complete variable domain reads DTGVSQNPRHKITKRGQNVTFRCDPISEHNRLYWYRQTLGQGPEFLTYFQNEAQLEKSRLLSDRFSAERPKGSFSTLEIQRTEQGDSAMYLCASTPGTGVAKNIQYFGAGTRLSVL.

The CDR3 nucleotides are TGTGCCAGCAGCTTAGGTGGGGACAGCGTCTACGAGCAGTACTTC. This translates into CASSLGGDSVYEQYF. V and J are TRBV7-9 and TRBJ2-7; 7 bases agree with TRBD1. There are 15 residues in the CDR3. Germline V gives CDR1 SEHNR, CDR2 FQNEAQ (reference sequence). Unmatched junction bases numbered 6, after V lost 1 base and J lost 3 bases.

This clone showed up just once. V gene TRBV13 combines with J gene TRBJ1-1, with D perhaps TRBD1 (5 bases). The V end was cut by 5 bases, the J end by 6 bases, with 13 bases between. The germline V gene encodes CDR1 PRHDT and CDR2 FYEKMQ (reference sequence). This CDR3 has 13 amino acids. The CDR3 here is CASSPRRGAEAFF. Written as DNA, the CDR3 is TGTGCCAGCAGCCCCAGGCGGGGGGCTGAAGCTTTCTTT.

The V call is TRBV5-1, the J call TRBJ2-1; 9 bases fit TRBD2. Germline CDR1 SGHRS, CDR2 YFSETQ. V lost 0 bases and J lost 1; bases outside the gene matches: 2. The CDR3 loop spans 16 amino acids. CDR3 region: CASSLEAGGSYNEQFF. DNA of the CDR3: TGCGCCAGCAGCTTGGAGGCGGGAGGGTCCTACAATGAGCAGTTCTTC.

The chain uses TRBV7-8 and TRBJ1-6; a weak D match, TRBD1 (6 bases). The V gene lost 5 bases and the J gene lost 6 bases, with 14 bases spanning the gap. The CDR3 covers 15 residues. Germline loops: CDR1 SGHVS, CDR2 FQNEAQ. DNA of the CDR3: TGTGCCAGCAGCCCGGCCAGGGGCGCTAATTCACCCCTCCACTTT. It yields the protein CASSPARGANSPLHF.

The chain employs TRBV7-7 and TRBJ2-6, with a tentative D call TRBD1 (6 bases). This CDR3 is built from 14 residues. V dropped 5 bases and J dropped 3 bases, with 8 bases sitting between them. In germline, CDR1 is SSHAT, CDR2 FNYEAQ (reference sequence). The CDR3 protein is CASSAGVGANVLTF. The CDR3 coding sequence is TGTGCCAGCAGCGCAGGGGTTGGGGCCAACGTCCTGACTTTC.

This clone was seen more than once but under ten times. This chain joins TRBV7-3 and TRBJ2-5, with D possibly TRBD2 on 6 matching bases. Per the germline V gene, CDR1 is SGHTA and CDR2 is FQGTGA. This CDR3 has 15 amino acids. Trimming took 2 bases from V and 2 from J, leaving 12 bases between them. CDR3 residues: CASSLYPGVQETQYF. The CDR3 nucleotides are TGTGCCAGCAGCTTATATCCGGGGGTTCAAGAGACCCAGTACTTC.

This clone was seen only a few times. The V and J genes are TRBV7-9 and TRBJ2-1, with no clear D. Trimming removed 5 bases at V and 2 bases at J, with 13 bases between. The CDR3 covers 15 residues. The germline gives CDR1 SEHNR, CDR2 FQNEAQ (reference sequence). For the CDR3, the DNA is TGTGCCAGCAGCACCCGGAGTACCACCTACAATGAGCAGTTCTTC. The encoded protein is CASSTRSTTYNEQFF.

The V call is TRBV19, the J call TRBJ2-3, with 10 bases aligning to TRBD1. CDR1 is LNHDA, CDR2 SQIVND, per germline (reference sequence). The length of the CDR3 is 16 residues. V dropped 6 bases and J dropped 4; count of bases not matched to a gene: 10. The CDR3 protein is CASSRTTGGAADTQYF. DNA for the CDR3: TGTGCCAGTAGCCGAACGACAGGGGGCGCGGCAGATACGCAGTATTTT.

V usage is TRBV7-2 and J usage is TRBJ2-3; D remains unclear. Per the germline V gene, CDR1 is SGHTA and CDR2 is FQGNSA. The V gene lost 1 base and the J gene lost 0 bases, with 5 bases spanning the gap. CDR3 length equals 14 residues. In nucleotides, the CDR3 is TGTGCCAGCAGCTTAGATTCTAGCACAGATACGCAGTATTTT. Protein: CASSLDSSTDTQYF.

The chain employs TRBV11-2 and TRBJ2-5, with TRBD2 as a possible D gene (6 bases). Looked up from germline, CDR1 is SGHAT and CDR2 is FQNNGV. CDR3 length: 15 residues. V was cut by 1 base and J by 5 bases, with 14 bases left in between. The CDR3 is CASSLVGGAWETQYF. For the CDR3, the DNA is TGTGCCAGCAGCTTAGTAGGCGGGGCCTGGGAGACCCAGTACTTC.

The chain employs TRBV10-3 and TRBJ1-2, with TRBD1 matching 10 bases. Germline V gene lookup returns CDR1 ENHRY and CDR2 SYGVKD. The CDR3 sequence is 15 residues long. The V gene end was trimmed by 7 bases and the J gene end by 3 bases; junction bases not matched to a gene: 8. This CDR3 reads CAIKQGTGEHYGYTF. The CDR3 DNA is TGTGCCATCAAACAGGGGACAGGGGAGCACTATGGCTACACCTTC.

This rearrangement joins TRBV15 to TRBJ1-5, with D unclear. CDR3 size: 16 residues. The V end lost 0 bases, the J end lost 4 bases, and 13 bases lay between the germline ends. Germline V gene lookup returns CDR1 LNHNV and CDR2 YYDKDF (reference sequence). The CDR3 coding sequence is TGTGCCACCAGCAGAGAGACATCGGCATTAAATCAGCCCCAGCATTTT. As protein: CATSRETSALNQPQHF. Complete variable domain (other parts from reference TRBV15 and TRBJ1-5): DAMVIQNPRYQVTQFGKPVTLSCSQTLNHNVMYWYQQKSSQAPKLLFHYYDKDFNNEADTPDNFQSRRPNTSFCFLDIRSPGLGDTAMYLCATSRETSALNQPQHFGDGTRLSIL.

V is TRBV6-4 and J is TRBJ2-3; D call uncertain. This CDR3 spans 16 amino acids. The germline V gene encodes CDR1 MRHNA and CDR2 SNTAGT. V was cut by 4 bases and J by 0 bases, with 14 bases left in between. This chain's CDR3 is CASSAQTQTSTDTQYF. The DNA for the CDR3 is TGTGCCAGCAGTGCTCAAACTCAGACTAGCACAGATACGCAGTATTTT.